These 24 T cell receptor beta chains originate from one sample sequenced in a study of T cells in Graves' hyperthyroidism and ophthalmopathy. Researchers amplified the TCR beta CDR3 regions from RNA transcripts. When the TCR CDR3 underwent first-round RT-PCR, the HTBI primer set was used. TCRdb called the multiplex PCR reads again in MiXCR, with one record for every CDR3 protein. The sample includes approximately 590,000 distinct CDR3 sequences, around 42% seen only once; the top ten take just under 8.5%. Source material: peripheral blood or thyroid tissue (not recorded which). The source of these receptors is a woman aged 18 to 35 with Graves' hyperthyroidism.

This clonotype was recorded once. The chain is built from TRBV19 and TRBJ1-3, with D unclear. Germline CDR1 is LNHDA and CDR2 is SQIVND (reference sequence). V was trimmed by 5 bases and J by 8 bases, leaving 16 bases between them. The CDR3 contains 14 residues. Here the CDR3 reads CASSPGSYGYTIYF. DNA for the CDR3: TGTGCCAGTAGTCCGGGTAGCTATGGCTACACCATATATTTT.

This clonotype came up many times. The chain uses TRBV2 and TRBJ2-2; D unclear. The V and J ends lost 4 bases and 5 bases respectively, with 8 bases between them. The CDR3 has 13 residues. The germline CDR1 and CDR2 sequences are SNHLY and FYNNEI. This CDR3 is CASSVIRTGELFF. CDR3 coding DNA: TGTGCCAGCAGTGTGATCAGGACCGGGGAGCTGTTTTTT.

The rearrangement uses TRBV20-1 and TRBJ1-6, with TRBD1 as a possible D gene (5 bases). Trimming took off 7 bases at V and 2 bases at J, with 15 bases between the two ends. This CDR3 comprises 15 residues. Germline assignment: CDR1 DFQATT and CDR2 SNEGSKA (reference sequence). The CDR3 nucleotides read TGCAGTGGAAGCACCGGGACCGCCTATAATTCACCCCTCCACTTT. Encoded protein: CSGSTGTAYNSPLHF.

This clonotype was seen a few times. This chain joins TRBV2 and TRBJ1-2, with 8 bases that match TRBD1. The CDR3 is made up of 14 amino acids. The V segment lost 6 bases and the J segment 0 bases; nucleotides outside the gene matches: 3. Germline V gives CDR1 SNHLY, CDR2 FYNNEI. CDR3 bases: TGTGCCAGCAGATCGACAGGGGCTAACTATGGCTACACCTTC. Translation: CASRSTGANYGYTF.

A word on this clonotype: This may arise from a read error, as a much more abundant clone is one base away. The chain uses TRBV7-9 and TRBJ2-7; D is ambiguous. CDR1 and CDR2 from the germline V gene are SEHNR and FQNEAQ (reference sequence). The CDR3 runs to 13 residues. V dropped 1 base and J dropped 0 bases, with 4 bases sitting between them. Here the CDR3 DNA reads TGTGCCAGCAGCTTAGACTGCTCCTACGAGCAGTACTTC. Residues: CASSLDCSYEQYF.

The rearrangement joins TRBV10-2 to TRBJ2-7; TRBD2 aligns across 12 bases. CDR3 length: 16 residues. Germline loops: CDR1 WSHSY, CDR2 SAAADI. V lost 5 bases to trimming and J lost 3 bases; unmatched junction nucleotides: 8. The chain's CDR3 is CASSHWTSGTFYEQYF. As DNA, the CDR3 is TGCGCCAGCAGTCATTGGACTAGCGGGACTTTCTACGAGCAGTACTTC.

CDR3 DNA: TGTGCCAGCAGCTTGGAGACCGAGCAGTACTTC. Its protein product is CASSLETEQYF. V gene TRBV7-9 combines with J gene TRBJ2-7; D is unresolved. The CDR3 contains 11 residues. The ends were cut back, 3 bases at V and 6 bases at J, with 6 bases in the middle. Germline V lookup: CDR1 SEHNR, CDR2 FQNEAQ (reference sequence). The whole variable domain, filled in from reference TRBV7-9 and TRBJ2-7, reads DTGVSQNPRHKITKRGQNVTFRCDPISEHNRLYWYRQTLGQGPEFLTYFQNEAQLEKSRLLSDRFSAERPKGSFSTLEIQRTEQGDSAMYLCASSLETEQYFGPGTRLTVT.

The chain employs TRBV19 and TRBJ2-7, with 7 bases identical to TRBD1. J gave up 1 base and V 3 bases, and 6 bases lay outside the gene matches. The CDR3 contains 15 residues. Germline V lookup: CDR1 LNHDA, CDR2 SQIVND (reference sequence). CDR3 loop: CASSIAPGGSYEQYF. The CDR3, as DNA: TGTGCCAGTAGTATTGCTCCAGGGGGATCCTACGAGCAGTACTTC.

In this sample, this clonotype turned up many times. This chain uses TRBV7-9 with TRBJ2-5, with D perhaps given as TRBD1 or TRBD2 (5 bases each). With 3 bases removed from V and 0 bases from J, the gap between germline ends came to 11 bases. This CDR3 contains 15 residues. Germline assignment: CDR1 SEHNR and CDR2 FQNEAQ (reference sequence). The CDR3 region has the DNA TGTGCCAGCAGCTTGCCTCAGGGACACCAAGAGACCCAGTACTTC. Residues: CASSLPQGHQETQYF.

The chain has TRBV20-1 and TRBJ1-2; 11 positions agree with TRBD1. The CDR3 contains 14 residues. Germline CDR1 reads DFQATT; CDR2 reads SNEGSKA (reference sequence). Trimming cost V 7 bases and J 6 bases; bases outside gene matches: 10. The CDR3 is CSGKPGQGVDGYTF. The CDR3 nucleotides are TGCAGTGGCAAACCGGGACAGGGGGTGGATGGCTACACCTTC.

This sequence joins TRBV20-1 and TRBJ2-7; 11 positions agree with TRBD2. CDR3 size: 15 residues. Trimming took 2 bases from V and 1 from J; bases not matched to a gene: 4. CDR1 DFQATT and CDR2 SNEGSKA come from the germline V gene (reference sequence). The CDR3 spells CSARNGLAGSYEQYF. CDR3 nucleotides: TGCAGTGCTAGAAACGGACTAGCGGGTTCCTACGAGCAGTACTTC.

For this clonotype: One end of the junction does not line up with germline, which may come from a read error. V usage is TRBV7-9 and J usage is TRBJ2-2, with D tentatively TRBD2 (6 bases). There are 16 residues in the CDR3. Germline V gives CDR1 SEHNR, CDR2 FQNEAQ (reference sequence). Written as DNA, the CDR3 is TGCGCCAGCAGCCAAGATACGGTTCCGGGGGCCGGGGAGCTGTTTTTT. Residues: CASSQDTVPGAGELFF. Looking up the rest from reference TRBV7-9 and TRBJ2-2 gives the full variable domain: DTGVSQNPRHKITKRGQNVTFRCDPISEHNRLYWYRQTLGQGPEFLTYFQNEAQLEKSRLLSDRFSAERPKGSFSTLEIQRTEQGDSAMYLCASSQDTVPGAGELFFGEGSRLTVL.

CDR3 in DNA: TGTGCCAGCACCGTGACCGGACGGCCTGGGAACACTGAAGCTTTCTTT. This sequence encodes CASTVTGRPGNTEAFF. V usage is TRBV7-6 and J usage is TRBJ1-1, with unresolved D. V lost 7 bases and J lost 1, with 19 bases in between. The germline V gene has CDR1 SGHVS and CDR2 FNYEAQ. This CDR3 has 16 residues.

The chain is built from TRBV13 and TRBJ1-2; D call uncertain. This CDR3 comprises 15 residues. Looked up from germline, CDR1 is PRHDT and CDR2 is FYEKMQ (reference sequence). With 0 bases removed from V and 0 bases from J, the gap between germline ends came to 8 bases. The DNA of the CDR3 is TGTGCCAGCAGCTTAGGGTCCAGTACTAACTATGGCTACACCTTC. Its translation is CASSLGSSTNYGYTF.

The genes are TRBV24-1 and TRBJ1-2; TRBD1 is a possible D gene (5 bases). The CDR3 is 12 residues long. Germline loops: CDR1 KGHDR, CDR2 SFDVKD. V lost 10 bases to trimming and J lost 5 bases, with 13 bases between them. The CDR3 loop is CATGVFGYGYTF. The CDR3 nucleotides are TGTGCCACAGGGGTCTTCGGTTATGGCTACACCTTC.

This chain connects TRBV7-9 to TRBJ2-7, with D perhaps TRBD1 or TRBD2 (5 bases each). The CDR3 totals 14 residues. Germline assignment: CDR1 SEHNR and CDR2 FQNEAQ (reference sequence). V was cut by 8 bases and J by 5 bases, with 19 bases left in between. CDR3 DNA sequence: TGTGCCAGCTCACCACATATCCGAGGGGACGAGCAGTACTTC. Translation gives CASSPHIRGDEQYF.

The chain recombines TRBV9 with TRBJ2-7; D is unclear. The CDR3 contains 15 residues. Trimming stripped 0 bases from V and 5 bases from J, with 15 bases between. The germline V gene has CDR1 SGDLS and CDR2 YYNGEE. CDR3 bases: TGTGCCAGCAGCGTAGACGTTAGGAGTTCCCACGAGCAGTACTTC. It is translated as CASSVDVRSSHEQYF.

This sequence joins TRBV29-1 and TRBJ2-7; weak D call: TRBD1 (6 bases). V gave up 3 bases and J gave up 6 bases, with 18 bases separating them. This CDR3 is 14 amino acids long. Germline V gene sequence: CDR1 SQVTM, CDR2 ANQGSEA. The chain's CDR3 is CSVDQGQGQPEQYF. The CDR3 DNA reads TGCAGCGTTGACCAGGGGCAAGGTCAGCCCGAGCAGTACTTC.

Comment on this clonotype: Its ends do not fully match the called genes, so a read error is possible. This chain connects TRBV7-9 to TRBJ1-4, with D unclear. The CDR3 is 16 residues long. Looked up from germline, CDR1 is SEHNR and CDR2 is FQNEAQ (reference sequence). The CDR3, as DNA: TGTGCCGGCAGCTCCGGGCCCCCAGAAAGGAATGAAAAACTGTTTTTT. Protein: CAGSSGPPERNEKLFF. Complete variable domain (other parts from reference TRBV7-9 and TRBJ1-4): DTGVSQNPRHKITKRGQNVTFRCDPISEHNRLYWYRQTLGQGPEFLTYFQNEAQLEKSRLLSDRFSAERPKGSFSTLEIQRTEQGDSAMYLCAGSSGPPERNEKLFFGSGTQLSVL.

The rearrangement uses TRBV12-3 or TRBV12-4 and TRBJ1-3, with D unclear. The CDR3 has 9 residues. Trimming left V 5 bases short and J 11 bases short, with 4 bases between. CDR3 nucleotide sequence: TGTGCCAGCAGTGGACCCATATATTTT. The encoded protein is CASSGPIYF.

This clonotype was recorded many times. This sequence joins TRBV10-3 and TRBJ1-4, with TRBD1 as a possible D gene (5 bases). Germline V gene sequence: CDR1 ENHRY, CDR2 SYGVKD. V lost 8 bases, J lost 0 bases, and 10 bases lay in between. This CDR3 has 14 residues. CDR3 sequence (DNA): TGTGCCATCGGAGGGGCGTCAACTAATGAAAAACTGTTTTTT. This gives the protein CAIGGASTNEKLFF.

This clonotype was detected a few times. The chain carries TRBV19 and TRBJ1-2; 8 bases are a match to TRBD1. The CDR3 consists of 14 residues. After removal of 4 bases from V and 4 bases from J, the junction contained 5 bases not matched to a gene. Germline CDR1 is LNHDA and CDR2 is SQIVND (reference sequence). CDR3 amino acids: CASSTDRGPYGYTF. In nucleotides, the CDR3 is TGTGCCAGTAGTACCGACAGGGGTCCCTATGGCTACACCTTC.

The CDR3 loop is CAISESSQENSPLHF. The CDR3 bases are TGTGCCATCAGTGAGTCGAGCCAAGAAAATTCACCCCTCCACTTT. The chain couples TRBV10-3 to TRBJ1-6; D is undetermined. Trimming stripped 0 bases from V and 7 bases from J, with 10 bases between. The CDR3 loop spans 15 amino acids. The germline gives CDR1 ENHRY, CDR2 SYGVKD.

The V and J genes are TRBV25-1 and TRBJ1-4; D is unresolved. V lost 3 bases to trimming and J lost 10 bases, with 12 bases between them. The CDR3 length is 13 residues. CDR1 is MGHDK and CDR2 is SYGVNS in the germline V gene. Written as DNA, the CDR3 is TGTGCCAGCAGTGACGGGATAGGAGGAAAACTGTTTTTT. It codes for CASSDGIGGKLFF.